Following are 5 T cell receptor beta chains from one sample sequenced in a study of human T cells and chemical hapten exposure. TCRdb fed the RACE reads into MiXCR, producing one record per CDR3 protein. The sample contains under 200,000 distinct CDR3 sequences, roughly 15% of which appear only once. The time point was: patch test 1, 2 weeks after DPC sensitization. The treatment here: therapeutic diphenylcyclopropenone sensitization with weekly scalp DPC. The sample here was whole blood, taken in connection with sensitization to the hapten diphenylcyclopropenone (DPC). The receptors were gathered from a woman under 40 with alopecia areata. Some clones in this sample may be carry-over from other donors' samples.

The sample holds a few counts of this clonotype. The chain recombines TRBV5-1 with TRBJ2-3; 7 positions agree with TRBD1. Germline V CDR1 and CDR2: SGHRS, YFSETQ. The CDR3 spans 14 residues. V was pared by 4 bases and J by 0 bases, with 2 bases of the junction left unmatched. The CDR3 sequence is CASSKGQSTDTQYF. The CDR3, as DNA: TGCGCCAGCAGCAAGGGACAGAGCACAGATACGCAGTATTTT.

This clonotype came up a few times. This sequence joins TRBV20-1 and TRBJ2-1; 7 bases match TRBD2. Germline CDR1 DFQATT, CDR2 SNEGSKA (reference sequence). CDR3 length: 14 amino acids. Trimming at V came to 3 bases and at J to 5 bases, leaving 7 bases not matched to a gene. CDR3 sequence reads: CSASSLAANNEQFF. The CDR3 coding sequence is TGCAGTGCTAGTTCCCTAGCGGCCAACAATGAGCAGTTCTTC.

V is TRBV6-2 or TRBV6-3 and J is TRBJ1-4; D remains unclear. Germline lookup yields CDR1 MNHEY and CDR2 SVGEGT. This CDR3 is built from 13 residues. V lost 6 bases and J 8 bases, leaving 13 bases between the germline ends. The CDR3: CASRPAGVEKLFF. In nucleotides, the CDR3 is TGTGCCAGCAGACCGGCGGGAGTCGAAAAACTGTTTTTT.

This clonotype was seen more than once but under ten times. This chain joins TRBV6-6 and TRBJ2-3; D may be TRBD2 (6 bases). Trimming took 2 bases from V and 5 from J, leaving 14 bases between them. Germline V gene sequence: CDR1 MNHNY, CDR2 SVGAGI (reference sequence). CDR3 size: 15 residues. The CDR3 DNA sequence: TGTGCCAGCAGTTACCTCCTCGGGGGTGAAGATACGCAGTATTTT. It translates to CASSYLLGGEDTQYF.

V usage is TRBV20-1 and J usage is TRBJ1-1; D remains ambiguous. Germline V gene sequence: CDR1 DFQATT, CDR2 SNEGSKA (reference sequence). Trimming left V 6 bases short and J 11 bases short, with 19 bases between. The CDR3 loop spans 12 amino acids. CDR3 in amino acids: CSAIRNGLSAFF. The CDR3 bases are TGCAGTGCAATCAGGAACGGGCTGTCGGCTTTCTTT.